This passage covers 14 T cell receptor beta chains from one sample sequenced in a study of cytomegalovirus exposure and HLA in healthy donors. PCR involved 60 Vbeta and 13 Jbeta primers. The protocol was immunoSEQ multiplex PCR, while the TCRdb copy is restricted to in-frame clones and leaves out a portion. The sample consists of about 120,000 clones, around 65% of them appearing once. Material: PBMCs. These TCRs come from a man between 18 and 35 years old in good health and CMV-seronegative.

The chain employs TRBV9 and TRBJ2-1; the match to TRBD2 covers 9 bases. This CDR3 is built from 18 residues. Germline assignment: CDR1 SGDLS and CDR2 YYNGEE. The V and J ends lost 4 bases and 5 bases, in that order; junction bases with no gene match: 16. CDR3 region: CASSPRGASGAVNNEQFF. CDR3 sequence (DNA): TGTGCCAGCAGCCCCCGGGGGGCTAGCGGGGCTGTAAACAATGAGCAGTTCTTC.

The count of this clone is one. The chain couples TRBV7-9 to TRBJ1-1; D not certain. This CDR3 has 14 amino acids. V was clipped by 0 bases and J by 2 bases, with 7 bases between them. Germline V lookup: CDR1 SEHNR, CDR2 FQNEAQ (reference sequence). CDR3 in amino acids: CASSLAASNTEAFF. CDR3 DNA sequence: TGTGCCAGCAGCTTAGCGGCTTCCAACACTGAAGCTTTCTTT. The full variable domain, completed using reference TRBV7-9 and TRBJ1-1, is DTGVSQNPRHKITKRGQNVTFRCDPISEHNRLYWYRQTLGQGPEFLTYFQNEAQLEKSRLLSDRFSAERPKGSFSTLEIQRTEQGDSAMYLCASSLAASNTEAFFGQGTRLTVV.

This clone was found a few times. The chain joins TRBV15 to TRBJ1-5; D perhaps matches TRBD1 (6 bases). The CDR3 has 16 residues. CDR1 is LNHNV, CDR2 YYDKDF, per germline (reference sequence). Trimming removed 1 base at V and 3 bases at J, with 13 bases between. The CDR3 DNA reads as TGTGCCACCAGCAGAGGGGGAGGGGGGAACAATCAGCCCCAGCATTTT. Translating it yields CATSRGGGGNNQPQHF.

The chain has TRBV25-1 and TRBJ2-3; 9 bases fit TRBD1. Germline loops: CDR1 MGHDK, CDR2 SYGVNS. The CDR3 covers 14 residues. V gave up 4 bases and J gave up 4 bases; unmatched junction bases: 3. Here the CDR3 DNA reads TGTGCCAGCAGTGGACAGGGGGTTGCAGATACGCAGTATTTT. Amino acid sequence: CASSGQGVADTQYF. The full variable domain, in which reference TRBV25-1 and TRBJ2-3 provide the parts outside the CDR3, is EADIYQTPRYLVIGTGKKITLECSQTMGHDKMYWYQQDPGMELHLIHYSYGVNSTEKGDLSSESTVSRIRTEHFPLTLESARPSHTSQYLCASSGQGVADTQYFGPGTRLTVL.

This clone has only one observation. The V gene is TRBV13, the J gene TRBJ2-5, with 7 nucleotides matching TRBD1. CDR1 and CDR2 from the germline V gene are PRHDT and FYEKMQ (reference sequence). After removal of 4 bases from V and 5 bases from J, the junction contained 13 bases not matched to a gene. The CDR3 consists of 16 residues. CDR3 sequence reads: CASSSPRQGGFETQYF. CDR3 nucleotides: TGTGCCAGCAGCTCACCCCGACAGGGCGGTTTCGAGACCCAGTACTTC.

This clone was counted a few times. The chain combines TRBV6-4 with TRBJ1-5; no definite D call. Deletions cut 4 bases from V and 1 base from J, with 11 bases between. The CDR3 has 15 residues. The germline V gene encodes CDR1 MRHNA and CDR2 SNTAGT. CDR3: CASSVRDNSNQPQHF. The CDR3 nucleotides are TGTGCCAGCAGTGTTCGTGACAACAGCAATCAGCCCCAGCATTTT.

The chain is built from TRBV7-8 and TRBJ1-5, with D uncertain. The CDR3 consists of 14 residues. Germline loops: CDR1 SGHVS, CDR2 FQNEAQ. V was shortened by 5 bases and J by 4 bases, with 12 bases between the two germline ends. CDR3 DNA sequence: TGTGCCAGCAGCGTGGGAGGTCAGAATCAGCCCCAGCATTTT. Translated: CASSVGGQNQPQHF.

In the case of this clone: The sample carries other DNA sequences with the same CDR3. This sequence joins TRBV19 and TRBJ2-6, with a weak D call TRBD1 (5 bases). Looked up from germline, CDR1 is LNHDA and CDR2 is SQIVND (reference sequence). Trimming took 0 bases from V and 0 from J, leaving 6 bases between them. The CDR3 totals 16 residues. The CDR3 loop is CASSIDQGSGANVLTF. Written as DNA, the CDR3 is TGTGCCAGTAGTATAGACCAGGGCTCTGGGGCCAACGTCCTGACTTTC.

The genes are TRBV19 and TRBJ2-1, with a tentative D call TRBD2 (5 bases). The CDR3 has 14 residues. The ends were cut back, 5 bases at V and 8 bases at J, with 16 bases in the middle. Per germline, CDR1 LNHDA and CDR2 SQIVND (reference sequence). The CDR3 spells CASSRRGLVHEQFF. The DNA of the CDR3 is TGTGCCAGTAGTCGGAGAGGGTTGGTCCATGAGCAGTTCTTC.

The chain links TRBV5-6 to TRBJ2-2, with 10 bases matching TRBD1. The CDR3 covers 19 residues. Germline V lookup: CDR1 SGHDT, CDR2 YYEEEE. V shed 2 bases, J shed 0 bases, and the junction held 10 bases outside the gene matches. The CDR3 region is CASSFYADRGFANTGELFF. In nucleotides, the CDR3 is TGTGCCAGCAGCTTCTATGCGGACAGGGGGTTCGCGAACACCGGGGAGCTGTTTTTT. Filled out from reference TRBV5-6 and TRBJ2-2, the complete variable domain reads DAGVTQSPTHLIKTRGQQVTLRCSPKSGHDTVSWYQQALGQGPQFIFQYYEEEERQRGNFPDRFSGHQFPNYSSELNVNALLLGDSALYLCASSFYADRGFANTGELFFGEGSRLTVL.

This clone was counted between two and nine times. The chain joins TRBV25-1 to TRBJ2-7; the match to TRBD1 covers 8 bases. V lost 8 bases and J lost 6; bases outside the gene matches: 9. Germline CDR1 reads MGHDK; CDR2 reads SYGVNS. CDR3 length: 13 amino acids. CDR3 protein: CASSGTGSVEQYF. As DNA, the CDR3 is TGTGCCAGCTCCGGGACAGGCTCGGTCGAGCAGTACTTC.

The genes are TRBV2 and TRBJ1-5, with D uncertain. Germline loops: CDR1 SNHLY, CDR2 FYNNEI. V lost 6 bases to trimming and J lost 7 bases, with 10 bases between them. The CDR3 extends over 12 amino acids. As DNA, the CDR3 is TGTGCCAGCAGGGGCTTAGAACAGCCCCAGCATTTT. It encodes CASRGLEQPQHF.

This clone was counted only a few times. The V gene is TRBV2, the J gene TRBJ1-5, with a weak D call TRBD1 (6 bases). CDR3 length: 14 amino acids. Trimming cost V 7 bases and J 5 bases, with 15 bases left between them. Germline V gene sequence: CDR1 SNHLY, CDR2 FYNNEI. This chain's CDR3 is CASTLDRSHQPQHF. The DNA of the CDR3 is TGTGCCAGCACCCTAGACAGGTCGCATCAGCCCCAGCATTTT.

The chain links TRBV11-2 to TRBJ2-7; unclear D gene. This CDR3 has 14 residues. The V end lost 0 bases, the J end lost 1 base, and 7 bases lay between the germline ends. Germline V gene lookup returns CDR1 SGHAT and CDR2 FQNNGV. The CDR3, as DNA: TGTGCCAGCAGCTTAGAACGGGTTTCCTACGAGCAGTACTTC. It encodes CASSLERVSYEQYF. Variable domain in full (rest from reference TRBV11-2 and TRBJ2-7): EAGVAQSPRYKIIEKRQSVAFWCNPISGHATLYWYQQILGQGPKLLIQFQNNGVVDDSQLPKDRFSAERLKGVDSTLKIQPAKLEDSAVYLCASSLERVSYEQYFGPGTRLTVT.